This T cell receptor beta chain derives from a study of cytomegalovirus exposure and HLA in healthy donors. The PCR employed 60 Vbeta primers together with 13 Jbeta primers. Libraries were prepared by immunoSEQ multiplex PCR; TCRdb keeps only in-frame clonotypes and omits some of them. This sample carries around 200,000 clones, around 80% of them seen once, and the ten largest clones take less than 7%. Concerning this clone itself: Its antigen is unidentified.

Study-wide results and caveats: Investigators reported 150 to 200 TCR beta chains as tied to cytomegalovirus.

This CDR3 region has 16 residues. CDR1 KGHSH and CDR2 LQKENI come from the germline V gene. Trimming cost V 0 bases and J 3 bases, with 15 bases left between them. Sequencing was done on a sample of PBMCs. This sequence originates from a man between 40 and 49 years old in good health and CMV-seropositive. The rearrangement uses TRBV18 and TRBJ2-7, with D perhaps matching TRBD1 (6 bases). The CDR3 DNA reads TGTGCCAGCTCACCACCAGCGACAGGTCAGATCTACGAGCAGTACTTC. Amino acid sequence: CASSPPATGQIYEQYF. The variable domain in full, completed from reference TRBV18 and TRBJ2-7, reads NAGVMQNPRHLVRRRGQEARLRCSPMKGHSHVYWYRQLPEEGLKFMVYLQKENIIDESGMPKERFSAEFPKEGPSILRIQQVVRGDSAAYFCASSPPATGQIYEQYFGPGTRLTVT.